The clone carrying this T cell receptor (beta chain) was recorded a few times. Its antigen is as yet unknown. This sample was taken from a study of T cells in Graves' hyperthyroidism and ophthalmopathy. Overall study context: Specimen type is peripheral blood, collected at initial diagnosis prior to any treatment. Findings of the study overall: Blood also held most thyroid clonotypes expanded beyond 0.001.

The source material, RNA transcripts, was used to amplify TCR beta CDR3 regions. TCR CDR3 regions were first amplified by RT-PCR with HTBI primers. Each CDR3 protein gets one entry after TCRdb re-called the multiplex PCR reads with MiXCR. The sample has approximately 690,000 distinct CDR3 sequences, about 14% seen once. Uncontrolled infection, other autoimmune disease, pregnancy or lactation excluded patients. The sample comprised blood. The receptor was derived from a woman between 50 and 59 years old with Graves' ophthalmopathy.

The CDR3 loop is CASSSKTRNYGYTF. The DNA of the CDR3 is TGTGCCAGCAGCTCGAAGACACGAAACTATGGCTACACCTTC. This chain links TRBV7-9 with TRBJ1-2; no clear D gene. CDR1 is SEHNR and CDR2 is FQNEAQ in the germline V gene (reference sequence). This CDR3 spans 14 amino acids. V was clipped by 4 bases and J by 2 bases, with 11 bases between them. The variable domain in full, completed from reference TRBV7-9 and TRBJ1-2, reads DTGVSQNPRHKITKRGQNVTFRCDPISEHNRLYWYRQTLGQGPEFLTYFQNEAQLEKSRLLSDRFSAERPKGSFSTLEIQRTEQGDSAMYLCASSSKTRNYGYTFGSGTRLTVV.